The 24 T cell receptor beta chains below come from one sample, sequenced in a study of T cells in lung cancer brain metastases. Profiled with immunoSEQ multiplex PCR; TCRdb holds only in-frame clones, not every one. The sample has some 5,000 clones, approximately 80% seen once; the top ten hold approximately 5.7%. Sequenced: tumor tissue from a brain metastasis. These receptor sequences come from a man aged 45-65 years with non-small cell lung cancer that had spread to the brain.

J is TRBJ2-1 and V is TRBV9; D could derive from TRBD1 or TRBD2 (5 bases each). The CDR3 runs 16 residues. Germline V CDR1 and CDR2: SGDLS, YYNGEE. Trimming stripped 4 bases from V and 9 bases from J, with 23 bases between. The CDR3 reads CASSPPGRGELGEQFF. The CDR3 bases are TGTGCCAGCAGCCCCCCGGGTAGGGGAGAATTAGGTGAGCAGTTCTTC. The full variable domain, in which reference TRBV9 and TRBJ2-1 provide the parts outside the CDR3, is DSGVTQTPKHLITATGQRVTLRCSPRSGDLSVYWYQQSLDQGLQFLIQYYNGEERAKGNILERFSAQQFPDLHSELNLSSLELGDSALYFCASSPPGRGELGEQFFGPGTRLTVL.

The chain is built from TRBV30 and TRBJ2-6, with D hard to call. The CDR3 has 12 amino acids. Germline V gene lookup returns CDR1 GTSNPN and CDR2 SVGIG (reference sequence). Trimming removed 2 bases from V and 14 bases from J, with 13 bases in between. CDR3 nucleotides: TGTGCCTGGAGTACCGGGCCCCACCTCCTGACTTTC. This codes for CAWSTGPHLLTF.

Written as DNA, the CDR3 is TGTGCCAGCAGCTCACCCGGACAGGGCACCTCCGAGCAGTACTTC. Translated: CASSSPGQGTSEQYF. V and J are TRBV9 and TRBJ2-7; 8 nucleotides agree with TRBD1. The CDR3 contains 15 residues. Germline V CDR1 and CDR2: SGDLS, YYNGEE. V lost 4 bases to trimming and J lost 6 bases; unmatched junction nucleotides: 12.

The chain employs TRBV6-1 and TRBJ2-1; D unresolved. This CDR3 has 11 amino acids. The germline V gene encodes CDR1 MNHNS and CDR2 SASEGT. Between the trimmed V and J ends, which lost 6 bases and 7 bases, there was a span of 7 bases. CDR3 DNA: TGTGCCAGCAGACGACTGAATGAGCAGTTCTTC. Translated, it gives CASRRLNEQFF.

This clone was counted a single time. The chain is built from TRBV6-5 and TRBJ1-5, with TRBD1 as a possible D gene (6 bases). Trimming removed 2 bases from V and 4 bases from J, with 9 bases in between. The CDR3 contains 14 residues. CDR1 and CDR2 from the germline V gene are MNHEY and SVGAGI. Here the CDR3 DNA reads TGTGCCAGCAGTTACGGGCAGGGGAATCAGCCCCAGCATTTT. It is translated as CASSYGQGNQPQHF.

This sequence joins TRBV7-9 and TRBJ2-2; no definite D call. Germline CDR1 reads SEHNR; CDR2 reads FQNEAQ (reference sequence). The V gene lost 5 bases and the J gene lost 1 base, with 14 bases spanning the gap. The CDR3 totals 16 residues. CDR3: CASSPFSVKNTGELFF. The CDR3 coding sequence is TGTGCCAGCAGCCCCTTCTCGGTGAAGAACACCGGGGAGCTGTTTTTT.

This clone was counted between two and nine times. The CDR3: CASSRDRGGNQPQHF. In DNA, the CDR3 is TGTGCCAGCAGCCGCGACAGGGGAGGCAATCAGCCCCAGCATTTT. The chain carries TRBV11-2 and TRBJ1-5, with 8 nucleotides matching TRBD1. The junction had 5 bases not matched to a gene; V was cut back by 5 bases and J by 2 bases. The CDR3 sequence is 15 residues long. CDR1 and CDR2 from the germline V gene are SGHAT and FQNNGV.

The chain recombines TRBV6-7 with TRBJ2-5; 7 nucleotides line up with TRBD2. TRBV6-7 falls under the ORF class, with uncertain function. The ends lost 0 bases at V and 2 bases at J; junction bases unmatched: 12. There are 18 residues in the CDR3. The CDR3 DNA follows: TGTGCCAGCAGTTACTCCTATCTGACAGTGGGGGGGCAAGAGACCCAGTACTTC. It translates to CASSYSYLTVGGQETQYF.

The chain couples TRBV30 to TRBJ2-3, with D unresolved. Per the germline V gene, CDR1 is GTSNPN and CDR2 is SVGIG (reference sequence). Trimming shortened V by 7 bases and J by 0 bases, and 8 bases separated the two germline ends. The CDR3 length is 12 residues. The CDR3 sequence: CAYSLSTDTQYF. The CDR3 region has the DNA TGTGCCTACAGTCTTAGCACAGATACGCAGTATTTT.

The CDR3 nucleotides are TGTGCCAGCAGTTACTCCCCAAGGTTGGAAACCCAGTACTTC. Translation gives CASSYSPRLETQYF. The rearrangement uses TRBV6-5 and TRBJ2-5; D gene uncertain. V lost 0 bases to trimming and J lost 8 bases, with 13 bases between them. The CDR3 is 14 residues long. CDR1 is MNHEY, CDR2 SVGAGI, per germline.

The chain uses TRBV5-1 and TRBJ2-3, with 7 bases that match TRBD2. V lost 5 bases to trimming and J lost 8 bases; unmatched junction nucleotides: 17. The germline V gene encodes CDR1 SGHRS and CDR2 YFSETQ. The CDR3 consists of 16 residues. The CDR3 reads CASSPIGGGVPGTQYF. The CDR3, as DNA: TGCGCCAGCAGTCCTATTGGGGGAGGGGTTCCAGGTACGCAGTATTTT. The whole variable domain, filled in from reference TRBV5-1 and TRBJ2-3, reads KAGVTQTPRYLIKTRGQQVTLSCSPISGHRSVSWYQQTPGQGLQFLFEYFSETQRNKGNFPGRFSGRQFSNSRSEMNVSTLELGDSALYLCASSPIGGGVPGTQYFGPGTRLTVL.

This clone was found once. The J gene is TRBJ2-5, the V gene TRBV5-1, with D tentatively TRBD1 (6 bases). The germline V and J ends were trimmed by 2 bases and 1 base, with 9 bases remaining between them. Germline loops: CDR1 SGHRS, CDR2 YFSETQ. The CDR3 is 14 amino acids. The CDR3 spells CASSFWGPQETQYF. CDR3 DNA: TGCGCCAGCAGCTTCTGGGGGCCCCAAGAGACCCAGTACTTC.

This chain joins TRBV20-1 and TRBJ2-1; no definite D call. The CDR3 totals 11 residues. CDR1 and CDR2 (germline): DFQATT, SNEGSKA (reference sequence). The V end was cut by 4 bases, the J end by 7 bases, with 8 bases between. The DNA for the CDR3 is TGCAGTGCTAATGGAAATAATGAGCAGTTCTTC. It codes for CSANGNNEQFF.

The genes are TRBV23-1 and TRBJ2-1; 11 bases align to TRBD1. TRBV23-1 is labeled an ORF, and its function is uncertain. This CDR3 is built from 21 residues. Trimming at V came to 0 bases and at J to 5 bases, leaving 18 bases not matched to a gene. This CDR3 is CASSQSGPPLGQGALDNEQFF. The CDR3 DNA sequence: TGCGCCAGCAGTCAATCGGGTCCACCACTCGGACAGGGGGCCTTAGACAATGAGCAGTTCTTC.

V is TRBV19 and J is TRBJ2-3; the D is unclear. Germline V CDR1 and CDR2: LNHDA, SQIVND (reference sequence). Between the trimmed V and J ends, which lost 5 bases and 9 bases, there was a span of 18 bases. The CDR3 is made up of 14 amino acids. The CDR3 DNA sequence: TGTGCCAGTAGTCGGGCAGCTCCAAATCCCACGCAGTATTTT. This sequence encodes CASSRAAPNPTQYF.

This clone occurred once. The CDR3 bases are TGTGCCAGCAGCCTGACGACTAGTCCTGGGGAGCAGTTCTTC. It encodes CASSLTTSPGEQFF. The V call is TRBV7-2, the J call TRBJ2-1, with D possibly matching TRBD2 (6 bases). With 5 bases removed from V and 10 bases from J, the gap between germline ends came to 18 bases. This CDR3 is 14 amino acids long. Germline assignment: CDR1 SGHTA and CDR2 FQGNSA.

The chain has TRBV9 and TRBJ2-1; D remains ambiguous. The V and J ends lost 0 bases and 5 bases respectively, with 15 bases between them. Germline CDR1 and CDR2: SGDLS and YYNGEE. The CDR3 is 16 residues long. CDR3 residues: CASSVGQTSGHNEQFF. The CDR3 coding sequence is TGTGCCAGCAGCGTAGGCCAAACCTCCGGTCACAATGAGCAGTTCTTC. The variable domain in full, with the rest retrieved from reference TRBV9 and TRBJ2-1, is DSGVTQTPKHLITATGQRVTLRCSPRSGDLSVYWYQQSLDQGLQFLIQYYNGEERAKGNILERFSAQQFPDLHSELNLSSLELGDSALYFCASSVGQTSGHNEQFFGPGTRLTVL.

This clone was detected once. The chain has TRBV18 and TRBJ2-5; D is undetermined. Trimming shortened V by 5 bases and J by 5 bases, and 9 bases separated the two germline ends. The CDR3 loop spans 12 amino acids. Looked up from germline, CDR1 is KGHSH and CDR2 is LQKENI. CDR3 in amino acids: CASSEFVETQYF. CDR3 coding DNA: TGTGCCAGCTCAGAGTTCGTGGAGACCCAGTACTTC.

The chain uses TRBV11-3 and TRBJ2-2; 10 positions agree with TRBD1. Germline-derived CDR1 and CDR2 are SGHNT and YENEEA. CDR3 length: 14 residues. Germline trimming cut 5 bases from V and 4 bases from J; bases unmatched to any gene: 1. The CDR3 nucleotides read TGTGCCAGCAGCCGGGACAGGGGCACCGGGGAGCTGTTTTTT. It is translated as CASSRDRGTGELFF.

A word on this clone: Different DNA sequences within this sample yield the same CDR3. This chain links TRBV2 with TRBJ2-7, with 14 bases aligning to TRBD2. Germline loops: CDR1 SNHLY, CDR2 FYNNEI. The junction had 9 bases not matched to a gene; V was cut back by 7 bases and J by 1 base. The CDR3 has 17 residues. CDR3 protein: CASIPGLAGGKSYEQYF. The DNA of the CDR3 is TGTGCCAGCATTCCTGGACTAGCGGGGGGAAAATCCTACGAGCAGTACTTC.

This chain connects TRBV19 to TRBJ1-2; D is perhaps TRBD1 (5 bases). CDR1 is LNHDA, CDR2 SQIVND, per germline (reference sequence). V gave up 3 bases and J gave up 6 bases, with 11 bases separating them. CDR3 length: 13 residues. CDR3 nucleotides: TGTGCCAGTAGTATTAGGCAGGGACATGGCTACACCTTC. This codes for CASSIRQGHGYTF.

CDR3 coding DNA: TGTGCCAGCAGCCCCCACAGGGACCCCTACGAGCAGTACTTC. Residues: CASSPHRDPYEQYF. The chain couples TRBV7-6 to TRBJ2-7, with D possibly being TRBD1 (6 bases). The CDR3 has 14 residues. V was shortened by 5 bases and J by 2 bases, with 13 bases between the two germline ends. Germline CDR1 SGHVS, CDR2 FNYEAQ.

The gene calls are TRBV6-5 and TRBJ1-2; 8 bases are a match to TRBD1. Germline V lookup: CDR1 MNHEY, CDR2 SVGAGI. V gave up 4 bases and J gave up 6 bases; unmatched junction bases: 4. The CDR3 sequence is 13 residues long. The CDR3 protein is CASSLTGEDGYTF. The CDR3 nucleotides read TGTGCCAGCAGTTTGACAGGGGAGGATGGCTACACCTTC.

The chain uses TRBV5-7 and TRBJ1-1; a possible D gene is TRBD1 (5 bases). TRBV5-7 is known as an ORF, though its function is uncertain. The length of the CDR3 is 18 residues. Trimming shortened V by 4 bases and J by 0 bases, and 22 bases separated the two germline ends. The CDR3 sequence: CASSVNRDAGGVNTEAFF. The DNA for the CDR3 is TGTGCCAGCAGCGTAAACCGGGACGCAGGAGGGGTGAACACTGAAGCTTTCTTT.